The 6 T cell receptor beta chains reported below all come from one sample, sequenced in a study of beta chain features in type 1 diabetes. As every portion of the isolated RNA was reverse transcribed, the sequencing read expressed TCRB transcripts. Profiling relied on immunoSEQ multiplex PCR, and the TCRdb table lists in-frame clones only, not all of them. The data show around 330,000 clones, roughly 11% seen once. The sequenced sample consisted of naive CD4+ T cells from blood. The receptors shown here come from a woman aged 30 to 39 in good health.

This clone was detected a few times. This chain links TRBV9 with TRBJ2-2, with 8 bases matching TRBD2. Trimming removed 1 base from V and 6 bases from J; junction bases left unmatched: 8. CDR1 and CDR2 (germline): SGDLS, YYNGEE. The CDR3 sequence is 16 residues long. This CDR3 reads CASSVKAGGGAGELFF. DNA of the CDR3: TGTGCCAGCAGCGTAAAGGCGGGAGGCGGGGCCGGGGAGCTGTTTTTT.

The table lists this clone with a few counts. The chain combines TRBV4-3 with TRBJ2-3, with D tentatively TRBD1 (6 bases). The V end lost 4 bases, the J end lost 2 bases, and 13 bases lay between the germline ends. This CDR3 is 15 amino acids long. Germline V gene data show CDR1 as LGHNA and CDR2 as YSLEER. The CDR3 DNA is TGCGCCAGCAGCCGTGCAGGGGCCGACACAGATACGCAGTATTTT. The encoded protein is CASSRAGADTDTQYF.

This clone came up a few times. The chain recombines TRBV4-3 with TRBJ2-7; TRBD2 matches 8 bases. Germline CDR1 and CDR2: LGHNA and YSLEER. V lost 1 base and J lost 3; bases outside the gene matches: 5. The CDR3 extends over 15 amino acids. In DNA, the CDR3 is TGCGCCAGCAGCCAAGCGGTAGCGGGGAGCTACGAGCAGTACTTC. As protein: CASSQAVAGSYEQYF.

This clone was seen more than once but under ten times. The CDR3 loop reads CASSPTSQETQYF. The CDR3 bases are TGTGCCAGCAGTCCCACTAGCCAAGAGACCCAGTACTTC. This chain uses TRBV5-6 with TRBJ2-5; tentative D call: TRBD2 (5 bases). Germline V gene data show CDR1 as SGHDT and CDR2 as YYEEEE. This CDR3 is 13 amino acids long. V dropped 5 bases and J dropped 1 base, with 9 bases sitting between them.

The V gene is TRBV9, the J gene TRBJ2-1, with TRBD2 matching 14 bases. After removal of 6 bases from V and 0 bases from J, the junction contained 5 bases not matched to a gene. Germline CDR1 and CDR2: SGDLS and YYNGEE. The CDR3 is 17 amino acids. The CDR3, as DNA: TGTGCCAGCACCGGGACTAGCGGGAGTGCCTCCTACAATGAGCAGTTCTTC. Amino acid sequence: CASTGTSGSASYNEQFF.

There are a few counts of this clone. This chain links TRBV18 with TRBJ2-1; no firm D call. Trimming took off 2 bases at V and 7 bases at J, with 24 bases between the two ends. The V gene's germline CDR1 is KGHSH and CDR2 LQKENI. CDR3 size: 18 residues. CDR3 in amino acids: CASSPSMFLLKARNEQFF. The DNA of the CDR3 is TGTGCCAGCTCACCATCGATGTTTTTGCTGAAAGCGAGGAATGAGCAGTTCTTC.